This record looks at one T cell receptor beta chain sequence and its context. Its antigen is not known. The data stem from a study of shared clonotypes between healthy human individuals. Overall study context: CD4 naive and CD4 memory each took three plates per donor, while CD8 naive took two and CD8 memory one. General study points: As a rule, naive subsets had a larger estimated richness than memory subsets.

V dropped 2 bases and J dropped 3 bases, with 8 bases sitting between them. Germline CDR1 is MNHEY and CDR2 is SMNVEV (reference sequence). The CDR3 is made up of 13 amino acids. CD45RO negativity and positive selection for CCR7 defined naive CD8 cells, a population that excluded terminally differentiated effector memory CD45RA+ cells. The data were produced by immunoSEQ multiplex PCR, yet TCRdb's version contains in-frame clones alone and is incomplete. This repertoire shows about 2.1 million clones, around 95% found once; its top ten account for around 1.8%. This sequence was found in a man aged 18 to 35 in good health. Some clones in this sample may be carry-over from other donors' samples. Sequences were obtained from naive CD8+ T cells from PBMCs. The chain joins TRBV27 to TRBJ2-7, with unresolved D. The CDR3 bases are TGTGCCAGCAGTTTAACAAAACTCTACGAGCAGTACTTC. Translating it yields CASSLTKLYEQYF.